The 29 T cell receptor beta chains below were found in one sample sequenced in a study of blood T cell repertoires in COVID-19. Assay used: immunoSEQ multiplex PCR; TCRdb lists only in-frame clones, some missing. Of a few hundred thousand clones detected, around 87% appear once; the ten largest clones hold 1% to 1.5%. Sequences were obtained from PBMCs or T cells enriched from blood (not recorded which). These receptors were obtained from a man aged 25-40 years who had recovered from COVID-19.

The rearrangement uses TRBV19 and TRBJ2-7; perhaps TRBD1 as D (6 bases). The ends were cut back, 3 bases at V and 1 base at J, with 13 bases in the middle. The CDR3 sequence is 15 residues long. In germline, CDR1 is LNHDA, CDR2 SQIVND (reference sequence). The CDR3 bases are TGTGCCAGTAGTATCGCGGACAGACCATCCTACGAGCAGTACTTC. This encodes CASSIADRPSYEQYF.

Written as DNA, the CDR3 is TGTGCCAGCAGCTGGAACAGGGATCAGCCCCAGCATTTT. As protein: CASSWNRDQPQHF. V is TRBV7-6 and J is TRBJ1-5, with D perhaps TRBD1 (6 bases). V dropped 4 bases and J dropped 5 bases, with 9 bases sitting between them. There are 13 residues in the CDR3. The V gene's germline CDR1 is SGHVS and CDR2 FNYEAQ.

This clone was counted once. The V and J genes are TRBV7-8 and TRBJ2-1, with D maybe TRBD2 (6 bases). The CDR3 contains 16 residues. The V and J ends lost 1 base and 0 bases respectively, with 10 bases between them. Germline loops: CDR1 SGHVS, CDR2 FQNEAQ. The CDR3 here is CASSLEAGSSYNEQFF. DNA of the CDR3: TGTGCCAGCAGCTTAGAGGCGGGGAGCTCCTACAATGAGCAGTTCTTC.

The V call is TRBV2, the J call TRBJ2-7; 8 positions agree with TRBD1. The V gene end was trimmed by 6 bases and the J gene end by 3 bases; junction bases not matched to a gene: 10. CDR1 SNHLY and CDR2 FYNNEI come from the germline V gene. CDR3 length equals 15 residues. Here the CDR3 reads CASRVGQGSGYEQYF. The CDR3 DNA follows: TGTGCCAGCAGGGTTGGACAGGGTTCGGGCTACGAGCAGTACTTC.

The chain is built from TRBV2 and TRBJ1-3; 7 nucleotides agree with TRBD1. The CDR3 length is 14 residues. V was pared by 5 bases and J by 2 bases, with 3 bases of the junction left unmatched. Germline CDR1 is SNHLY and CDR2 is FYNNEI. The CDR3 coding sequence is TGTGCCAGCAGTCGAGGGACAGCTGGAAACACCATATATTTT. This translates into CASSRGTAGNTIYF.

The chain is built from TRBV9 and TRBJ2-1, with TRBD1 matching over 7 bases. Germline lookup yields CDR1 SGDLS and CDR2 YYNGEE. V lost 3 bases, J lost 3 bases, and 6 bases stayed unmatched. The CDR3 extends over 15 amino acids. The CDR3 DNA reads TGTGCCAGCAGCGCCTCCGGGACAGTCTACAATGAGCAGTTCTTC. This encodes CASSASGTVYNEQFF.

The chain couples TRBV15 to TRBJ2-5; 7 bases line up with TRBD1. Germline CDR1 reads LNHNV; CDR2 reads YYDKDF (reference sequence). CDR3 length: 15 amino acids. Trimming took 0 bases from V and 7 from J; bases not matched to a gene: 8. The CDR3 nucleotides are TGTGCCACCAGCAGAGAGAGGACAGGTTCAAGGACCCAGTACTTC. Translation gives CATSRERTGSRTQYF.

This chain uses TRBV5-1 with TRBJ1-1; the D gene is possibly TRBD1 (5 bases). Trimming removed 2 bases from V and 7 bases from J, with 12 bases in between. The CDR3 covers 13 residues. CDR1 is SGHRS, CDR2 YFSETQ, per germline. The CDR3 spells CASSFGGSGEAFF. The CDR3 DNA reads TGCGCCAGCAGCTTCGGGGGTTCAGGTGAAGCTTTCTTT.

V and J are TRBV27 and TRBJ1-2, with a possible D match to TRBD1 (5 bases). This CDR3 region has 14 residues. Germline assignment: CDR1 MNHEY and CDR2 SMNVEV (reference sequence). V lost 4 bases and J lost 6, with 15 bases in between. CDR3 nucleotide sequence: TGTGCCAGCAGTTCCAGGGTAGTCGATGATGGCTACACCTTC. Amino acids: CASSSRVVDDGYTF.

Turning to this clone: Mismatch with germline at one junction end may stem from a read error. V is TRBV29-1 and J is TRBJ2-7, with D tentatively TRBD1 (6 bases). Germline V gene lookup returns CDR1 SQVTM and CDR2 ANQGSEA. This CDR3 region has 14 residues. CDR3 region: CSVEGGTSTYEQYF. CDR3 DNA: TGCAGCGTGGAAGGTGGGACATCAACCTACGAGCAGTACTTC.

The J gene is TRBJ2-1, the V gene TRBV11-1, with D perhaps TRBD1 (5 bases). This CDR3 spans 14 amino acids. Germline V gives CDR1 SGHAT, CDR2 FQDESV (reference sequence). Between the trimmed V and J ends, which lost 1 base and 13 bases, there was a span of 17 bases. The CDR3 DNA sequence: TGTGCCAGCAGCTTAGGGGGCTCGGCAATGTTTCAGTTCTTC. Its translation is CASSLGGSAMFQFF.

This chain uses TRBV27 with TRBJ1-1; D might be TRBD1 (5 bases). CDR3 length equals 13 residues. The germline V gene encodes CDR1 MNHEY and CDR2 SMNVEV (reference sequence). V dropped 9 bases and J dropped 0 bases, with 11 bases sitting between them. CDR3 amino acids: CASYGGVNTEAFF. CDR3 nucleotides: TGTGCCAGTTACGGGGGGGTGAACACTGAAGCTTTCTTT.

Only a few counts were recorded for this clone. The chain combines TRBV5-4 with TRBJ1-2, with unresolved D. Trimming cost V 2 bases and J 6 bases, with 11 bases left between them. This CDR3 is 13 amino acids long. Germline CDR1 and CDR2: SGHNT and YYREEE (reference sequence). CDR3 DNA sequence: TGTGCCAGCAGCTTCGAAGAGGGTCATGGCTACACCTTC. Protein product: CASSFEEGHGYTF.

V gene TRBV6-5 combines with J gene TRBJ2-7; no clear D. The CDR3 has 12 amino acids. Germline V lookup: CDR1 MNHEY, CDR2 SVGAGI. V was shortened by 7 bases and J by 3 bases, with 10 bases between the two germline ends. Here the CDR3 reads CASTDIGYEQYF. The CDR3 DNA is TGTGCCAGCACAGACATTGGCTACGAGCAGTACTTC.

V usage is TRBV5-1 and J usage is TRBJ1-4; D not certain. Trimming left V 4 bases short and J 7 bases short, with 17 bases between. The CDR3 length is 15 residues. Looked up from germline, CDR1 is SGHRS and CDR2 is YFSETQ. The CDR3 nucleotides read TGCGCCAGCAGCCGTCCCGCGGACTCGGGTGAAAAACTGTTTTTT. Protein: CASSRPADSGEKLFF.

The rearrangement links TRBV6-2 or TRBV6-3 to TRBJ1-1; possibly TRBD1 for D (6 bases). The CDR3 contains 13 residues. The germline V gene encodes CDR1 MNHEY and CDR2 SVGEGT. V was shortened by 4 bases and J by 0 bases, with 6 bases between the two germline ends. CDR3 loop: CASSWTVNTEAFF. In DNA form, the CDR3 reads TGTGCCAGCAGTTGGACAGTGAACACTGAAGCTTTCTTT.

The CDR3 DNA sequence: TGTGCCAGCAGCTTACCTTTTGAGGGAGGTGTGGTCGAGCAGTACTTC. Protein product: CASSLPFEGGVVEQYF. The rearrangement joins TRBV5-4 to TRBJ2-7; D is possibly TRBD2 (6 bases). Germline V gene lookup returns CDR1 SGHNT and CDR2 YYREEE (reference sequence). Trimming shortened V by 2 bases and J by 6 bases, and 21 bases separated the two germline ends. This CDR3 spans 16 amino acids.

J is TRBJ2-7 and V is TRBV3-1 (or the pseudogene TRBV3-2); D not resolved. CDR3 length: 13 amino acids. Trimming left V 1 base short and J 6 bases short, with 10 bases between. The germline V gene encodes CDR1 LGHDT and CDR2 YNNKEL (reference sequence). The CDR3 sequence is CASSQGSGGEQYF. Here the CDR3 DNA reads TGTGCCAGCAGCCAAGGGTCGGGTGGCGAGCAGTACTTC.

J is TRBJ1-2 and V is TRBV10-2; maybe TRBD1 (5 bases). The CDR3 totals 13 residues. Germline V gene data show CDR1 as WSHSY and CDR2 as SAAADI. V lost 5 bases, J lost 2 bases, and 9 bases lay in between. This CDR3 is CASSLQGNYGYTF. For the CDR3, the DNA is TGCGCCAGCAGTCTTCAGGGAAACTATGGCTACACCTTC.

The chain recombines TRBV2 with TRBJ2-5; 10 bases map to TRBD1. Per germline, CDR1 SNHLY and CDR2 FYNNEI. This CDR3 is 15 amino acids long. V was pared by 6 bases and J by 2 bases, with 6 bases of the junction left unmatched. CDR3 bases: TGTGCCAGCAGAGTCCGGACAGGGGGGCAAGAGACCCAGTACTTC. Protein: CASRVRTGGQETQYF.

The CDR3 loop is CASSQAGQLTDTQYF. CDR3 nucleotide sequence: TGTGCCAGCAGCCAAGCGGGACAGCTCACAGATACGCAGTATTTT. The rearrangement joins TRBV3-1 (or the pseudogene TRBV3-2) to TRBJ2-3, with 7 nucleotides matching TRBD1. Germline trimming cut 1 base from V and 2 bases from J; bases unmatched to any gene: 3. CDR1 and CDR2 from the germline V gene are LGHDT and YNNKEL (reference sequence). The length of the CDR3 is 15 residues.

The chain uses TRBV28 and TRBJ1-1; 7 nucleotides agree with TRBD1. CDR3 length: 15 residues. J was trimmed by 0 bases and V by 7 bases; bases with no gene match: 8. Germline CDR1 MDHEN, CDR2 SYDVKM. In DNA, the CDR3 is TGTGCCAGCATCCTAATGACAGGGATGAACACTGAAGCTTTCTTT. Its translation: CASILMTGMNTEAFF.

The rearrangement joins TRBV19 to TRBJ1-2; 7 bases fit TRBD1. Trimming removed 6 bases from V and 7 bases from J; junction bases left unmatched: 5. Per germline, CDR1 LNHDA and CDR2 SQIVND (reference sequence). This CDR3 has 12 amino acids. The CDR3 sequence is CASSPTGPGYTF. The CDR3 DNA is TGTGCCAGTAGCCCGACAGGGCCTGGCTACACCTTC.

This chain uses TRBV19 with TRBJ1-5; D is undetermined. The CDR3 runs 14 residues. Per germline, CDR1 LNHDA and CDR2 SQIVND (reference sequence). CDR3 nucleotide sequence: TGTGCGAGTCGGTGGTCGAATAGCAATCAGCCCCAGCATTTT. Translated: CASRWSNSNQPQHF. Drawing the rest from reference TRBV19 and TRBJ1-5, the complete variable domain is DGGITQSPKYLFRKEGQNVTLSCEQNLNHDAMYWYRQDPGQGLRLIYYSQIVNDFQKGDIAEGYSVSREKKESFPLTVTSAQKNPTAFYLCASRWSNSNQPQHFGDGTRLSIL.

The chain carries TRBV27 and TRBJ2-1, with D possibly matching TRBD2 (6 bases). The germline V gene has CDR1 MNHEY and CDR2 SMNVEV (reference sequence). V was shortened by 3 bases and J by 6 bases, with 9 bases between the two germline ends. CDR3 length equals 13 residues. Written as DNA, the CDR3 is TGTGCCAGCAGTTTCCCTAGCGCCAATGAGCAGTTCTTC. Translating gives CASSFPSANEQFF.

The chain recombines TRBV7-2 with TRBJ2-7, with D unresolved. Germline loops: CDR1 SGHTA, CDR2 FQGNSA. This CDR3 has 13 residues. Trimming stripped 1 base from V and 4 bases from J, with 8 bases between. The CDR3 is CASSLGARYEQYF. The CDR3 bases are TGTGCCAGCAGCTTAGGGGCGCGATACGAGCAGTACTTC.

To note about this clone: This sequence may be a read error, since a much larger clone differs from it by one base. The chain combines TRBV7-8 with TRBJ2-2; tentatively, D is TRBD1 (6 bases). CDR1 and CDR2 from the germline V gene are SGHVS and FQNEAQ. Trimming removed 5 bases from V and 0 bases from J, with 10 bases in between. The CDR3 covers 15 residues. This CDR3 is CASSPGQTNTGELFF. The CDR3 nucleotides read TGTGCCAGCAGCCCGGGACAAACGAACACCGGGGAGCTGTTTTTT.

As concerns this clone: Distinct nucleotide sequences in the sample also encode this CDR3. CDR3 residues: CSATMNTEAFF. CDR3 bases: TGCAGTGCTACAATGAACACTGAAGCTTTCTTT. This chain uses TRBV20-1 with TRBJ1-1; D is undetermined. V gave up 4 bases and J gave up 0 bases, with 3 bases separating them. Germline loops: CDR1 DFQATT, CDR2 SNEGSKA (reference sequence). The CDR3 has 11 residues.

The V gene is TRBV7-9, the J gene TRBJ1-4; TRBD1 matches 7 bases. CDR1 and CDR2 from the germline V gene are SEHNR and FQNEAQ (reference sequence). The CDR3 extends over 15 amino acids. Trimming took 4 bases from V and 8 from J; bases not matched to a gene: 10. The CDR3 loop reads CASSYRQGDGEKLFF. CDR3 in DNA: TGTGCCAGCAGCTATCGACAGGGAGATGGAGAAAAACTGTTTTTT. The full variable domain, completed using reference TRBV7-9 and TRBJ1-4, is DTGVSQNPRHKITKRGQNVTFRCDPISEHNRLYWYRQTLGQGPEFLTYFQNEAQLEKSRLLSDRFSAERPKGSFSTLEIQRTEQGDSAMYLCASSYRQGDGEKLFFGSGTQLSVL.